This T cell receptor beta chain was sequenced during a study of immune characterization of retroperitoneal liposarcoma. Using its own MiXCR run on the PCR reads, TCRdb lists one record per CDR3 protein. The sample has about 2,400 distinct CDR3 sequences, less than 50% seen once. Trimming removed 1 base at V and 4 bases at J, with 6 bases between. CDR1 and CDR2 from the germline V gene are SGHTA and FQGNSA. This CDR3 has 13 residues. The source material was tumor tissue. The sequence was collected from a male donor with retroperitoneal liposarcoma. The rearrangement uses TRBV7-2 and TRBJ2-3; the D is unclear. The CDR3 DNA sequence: TGTGCCAGCAGCTTAGTATTCGCAGATACGCAGTATTTT. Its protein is CASSLVFADTQYF.